Below, 32 T cell receptor beta chains from the same sample are listed, as sequenced in a study of blood T cell repertoires in COVID-19. The assay was immunoSEQ multiplex PCR, and TCRdb's table has in-frame clones only and misses some. This repertoire shows roughly 11,000 clones, roughly 82% found once; its top ten account for 20% to 25%. The sequenced sample was peripheral blood. The receptors come from a human donor in a cohort sampled during active COVID-19.

The rearrangement joins TRBV9 to TRBJ1-1; D not certain. This CDR3 is 15 amino acids long. Between the trimmed V and J ends, which lost 0 bases and 0 bases, there was a span of 9 bases. From germline, CDR1 is SGDLS and CDR2 YYNGEE. The CDR3 loop is CASSVVGPMNTEAFF. CDR3 nucleotide sequence: TGTGCCAGCAGCGTAGTTGGGCCTATGAACACTGAAGCTTTCTTT.

V gene TRBV14 combines with J gene TRBJ2-1; 11 bases are shared with TRBD2. The germline CDR1 and CDR2 sequences are SGHDN and FVKESK. The CDR3 has 16 amino acids. With V trimmed by 5 bases and J by 3 bases, 6 bases remained unmatched. CDR3 sequence reads: CASSSHLAGGYNEQFF. Written as DNA, the CDR3 is TGTGCCAGCAGCTCACATCTAGCGGGGGGCTACAATGAGCAGTTCTTC.

The chain couples TRBV6-6 to TRBJ1-2, with a tentative D call TRBD1 (5 bases). Germline loops: CDR1 MNHNY, CDR2 SVGAGI (reference sequence). V was cut by 6 bases and J by 4 bases, with 9 bases left in between. The CDR3 spans 12 residues. The CDR3 DNA reads TGTGCCAGCAGCTTAGACAGCTATGGCTACACCTTC. It encodes CASSLDSYGYTF.

The chain joins TRBV7-2 to TRBJ2-7, with 9 positions matching TRBD1. The V and J ends lost 4 bases and 6 bases, in that order; junction bases with no gene match: 7. CDR1 is SGHTA and CDR2 is FQGNSA in the germline V gene. The CDR3 loop spans 14 amino acids. The CDR3 is CASSYGDRVGEQYF. DNA for the CDR3: TGTGCCAGCAGCTATGGGGACAGGGTGGGCGAGCAGTACTTC.

The V call is TRBV6-5, the J call TRBJ1-2; D perhaps matches TRBD1 (5 bases). The germline V gene has CDR1 MNHEY and CDR2 SVGAGI. Trimming pared 5 bases from V and 2 bases from J, leaving 15 bases between. The CDR3 has 15 residues. CDR3: CASSTRGGANYGYTF. Here the CDR3 DNA reads TGTGCCAGCAGTACCCGTGGAGGGGCGAACTATGGCTACACCTTC.

The chain carries TRBV6-2 or TRBV6-3 and TRBJ1-5; D perhaps matches TRBD1 (6 bases). The germline V gene has CDR1 MNHEY and CDR2 SVGEGT. With 5 bases removed from V and 7 bases from J, the gap between germline ends came to 24 bases. This CDR3 contains 17 residues. DNA of the CDR3: TGTGCCAGCAGTCCCACAGGGCGGCCTAGGCTCTCGCAGCCCCAGCATTTT. Protein product: CASSPTGRPRLSQPQHF.

This clone showed up just once. The chain combines TRBV5-4 with TRBJ1-2; 11 positions agree with TRBD1. Germline CDR1 reads SGHNT; CDR2 reads YYREEE (reference sequence). Germline trimming cut 3 bases from V and 7 bases from J; bases unmatched to any gene: 5. The CDR3 sequence is 14 residues long. The CDR3 loop is CASSWDRGSGGYTF. The CDR3 DNA sequence: TGTGCCAGCAGCTGGGACAGGGGGTCGGGTGGCTACACCTTC.

The rearrangement uses TRBV4-1 and TRBJ2-6; maybe TRBD2 (5 bases). The CDR3 runs to 17 residues. Germline lookup yields CDR1 MGHRA and CDR2 YSYEKL. V dropped 2 bases and J dropped 0 bases, with 11 bases sitting between them. In nucleotides, the CDR3 is TGCGCCAGCAGCCAACCCCGTGAGGGCTCTGGGGCCAACGTCCTGACTTTC. Encoded protein: CASSQPREGSGANVLTF.

The chain has TRBV7-2 and TRBJ1-2, with TRBD1 matching 7 bases. This CDR3 region has 16 residues. Germline V gene data show CDR1 as SGHTA and CDR2 as FQGNSA. Losses at the gene ends were 1 base for V and 0 bases for J; bases not matched to a gene: 5. The DNA for the CDR3 is TGTGCCAGCAGCTTAGGAGGGGGCTCGGCTAACTATGGCTACACCTTC. It translates to CASSLGGGSANYGYTF.

This rearrangement joins TRBV11-3 to TRBJ2-1; 13 positions match TRBD2. Trimming took 3 bases from V and 0 from J; bases not matched to a gene: 8. CDR1 and CDR2 (germline): SGHNT, YENEEA. This CDR3 spans 19 amino acids. The CDR3 is CASSLKGTSGASSYNEQFF. As DNA, the CDR3 is TGTGCCAGCAGCTTGAAAGGGACTAGCGGGGCTAGCTCCTACAATGAGCAGTTCTTC.

This chain links TRBV12-3 or TRBV12-4 with TRBJ1-5; D is unclear. This CDR3 has 13 amino acids. The germline V and J ends were trimmed by 7 bases and 6 bases, with 13 bases remaining between them. CDR3 sequence reads: CASTSLESQPQHF. For the CDR3, the DNA is TGTGCCAGCACCTCGTTAGAGTCTCAGCCCCAGCATTTT.

The rearrangement joins TRBV6-2 or TRBV6-3 to TRBJ2-1; a possible D gene is TRBD2 (5 bases). The CDR3 sequence is 12 residues long. Germline values: CDR1 MNHEY, CDR2 SVGEGT. V lost 5 bases, J lost 5 bases, and 7 bases lay in between. This CDR3 reads CASSVGDNEQFF. The CDR3 coding sequence is TGTGCCAGCAGTGTCGGGGACAATGAGCAGTTCTTC.

The chain uses TRBV19 and TRBJ2-2; TRBD2 might be the D (5 bases). In germline, CDR1 is LNHDA, CDR2 SQIVND (reference sequence). The V gene lost 4 bases and the J gene lost 0 bases, with 12 bases spanning the gap. The length of the CDR3 is 16 residues. Here the CDR3 DNA reads TGTGCCAGTAGTAGGGAGTACAGAACGAACACCGGGGAGCTGTTTTTT. Translation gives CASSREYRTNTGELFF.

The J gene is TRBJ2-7, the V gene TRBV30, with 11 bases fitting TRBD1. The CDR3 has 16 residues. Germline V lookup: CDR1 GTSNPN, CDR2 SVGIG (reference sequence). The trim removed 0 bases at V and 6 bases at J, leaving 10 bases unmatched. The CDR3 sequence is CAWSVQPRTGGVEQYF. DNA of the CDR3: TGTGCCTGGAGTGTACAGCCGAGGACAGGGGGCGTCGAGCAGTACTTC.

V gene TRBV15 combines with J gene TRBJ2-7, with no clear D. This CDR3 contains 14 residues. CDR1 is LNHNV, CDR2 YYDKDF, per germline (reference sequence). V lost 0 bases, J lost 2 bases, and 8 bases lay in between. CDR3 residues: CATSRERATYEQYF. The DNA for the CDR3 is TGTGCCACCAGCAGAGAGCGCGCGACCTACGAGCAGTACTTC.

The J gene is TRBJ2-7, the V gene TRBV18, with TRBD2 identical over 13 bases. After removal of 4 bases from V and 6 bases from J, the junction contained 9 bases not matched to a gene. The CDR3 has 16 residues. Germline V lookup: CDR1 KGHSH, CDR2 LQKENI. The CDR3 sequence is CASSLSGLAGALEQYF. In DNA, the CDR3 is TGTGCCAGCTCACTTTCCGGACTAGCGGGGGCCCTCGAGCAGTACTTC.

This clone was recorded a few times. V is TRBV27 and J is TRBJ1-6; TRBD1 matches at 10 bases. The germline CDR1 and CDR2 sequences are MNHEY and SMNVEV (reference sequence). The CDR3 loop spans 16 amino acids. V shed 3 bases, J shed 7 bases, and the junction held 6 bases outside the gene matches. The CDR3 DNA reads TGTGCCAGCAGTTTGGGACAGGGGTTGGAAAATTCACCCCTCCACTTT. As protein: CASSLGQGLENSPLHF.

The gene calls are TRBV27 and TRBJ2-5, with TRBD2 identical over 15 bases. Germline loops: CDR1 MNHEY, CDR2 SMNVEV (reference sequence). J lost 3 bases, V lost 6 bases, and 5 bases had no gene match. CDR3 size: 16 residues. The CDR3 sequence: CASRGLAGGSEETQYF. Written as DNA, the CDR3 is TGTGCCAGCAGGGGACTAGCGGGGGGCTCCGAAGAGACCCAGTACTTC.

The chain couples TRBV3-1 (or the pseudogene TRBV3-2) to TRBJ1-1, with a tentative D call TRBD1 (6 bases). The CDR3 runs 14 residues. Germline lookup yields CDR1 LGHDT and CDR2 YNNKEL (reference sequence). Trimming removed 1 base at V and 3 bases at J, with 9 bases between. CDR3 sequence: CASSQAGQYTEAFF. The CDR3, as DNA: TGTGCCAGCAGCCAAGCCGGACAGTACACTGAAGCTTTCTTT.

This rearrangement joins TRBV7-8 to TRBJ2-3; 9 bases map to TRBD1. The germline gives CDR1 SGHVS, CDR2 FQNEAQ. J was trimmed by 4 bases and V by 5 bases; bases with no gene match: 10. The CDR3 sequence is 16 residues long. CDR3 nucleotides: TGTGCCAGCAGCGCACAGGGGGCTCTTAGTTCAGATACGCAGTATTTT. This translates into CASSAQGALSSDTQYF.

This chain links TRBV27 with TRBJ1-1; tentative D call: TRBD1 (5 bases). Trimming stripped 5 bases from V and 1 base from J, with 8 bases between. The CDR3 has 13 amino acids. CDR1 and CDR2 from the germline V gene are MNHEY and SMNVEV (reference sequence). CDR3 sequence: CASSLQANTEAFF. In DNA, the CDR3 is TGTGCCAGCAGTCTACAGGCGAACACTGAAGCTTTCTTT.

This clone is classed as medium-sized. Other DNA sequences in the same sample also yield this CDR3. The gene calls are TRBV5-1 and TRBJ1-1; D is unclear. The V and J ends lost 0 bases and 3 bases respectively, with 9 bases between them. The germline gives CDR1 SGHRS, CDR2 YFSETQ. This CDR3 region has 14 residues. CDR3 loop: CASSLDPEDTEAFF. DNA of the CDR3: TGCGCCAGCAGCTTGGACCCAGAGGACACTGAAGCTTTCTTT.

V usage is TRBV7-3 and J usage is TRBJ2-3, with TRBD2 as a possible D gene (5 bases). Germline V CDR1 and CDR2: SGHTA, FQGTGA. The CDR3 runs 13 residues. V was shortened by 5 bases and J by 4 bases, with 10 bases between the two germline ends. The CDR3 loop reads CASSPGGADTQYF. Here the CDR3 DNA reads TGTGCCAGCAGCCCTGGAGGAGCAGATACGCAGTATTTT. The full variable domain, with the rest looked up from reference TRBV7-3 and TRBJ2-3, is GAGVSQTPSNKVTEKGKYVELRCDPISGHTALYWYRQSLGQGPEFLIYFQGTGAADDSGLPNDRFFAVRPEGSVSTLKIQRTERGDSAVYLCASSPGGADTQYFGPGTRLTVL.

In DNA, the CDR3 is TGTGCCTGGAAGGCAGGGGGATCCTCGAGCTCTGGAAACACCATATATTTT. This gives the protein CAWKAGGSSSSGNTIYF. The J gene is TRBJ1-3, the V gene TRBV30; 7 bases agree with TRBD1. After removal of 4 bases from V and 0 bases from J, the junction contained 12 bases not matched to a gene. Germline V lookup: CDR1 GTSNPN, CDR2 SVGIG (reference sequence). The CDR3 runs to 17 residues.

This chain uses TRBV3-1 (or the pseudogene TRBV3-2) with TRBJ1-3; the D is unclear. The germline V and J ends were trimmed by 5 bases and 0 bases, with 17 bases remaining between them. The CDR3 covers 17 residues. Germline V CDR1 and CDR2: LGHDT, YNNKEL (reference sequence). The CDR3 bases are TGTGCCAGCAGCTTCCTGGACTTAGGATCCTCTGGAAACACCATATATTTT. Translation: CASSFLDLGSSGNTIYF.

The V call is TRBV10-3, the J call TRBJ1-1, with unresolved D. The CDR3 is 13 residues long. Germline CDR1 reads ENHRY; CDR2 reads SYGVKD. Trimming pared 9 bases from V and 2 bases from J, leaving 13 bases between. Here the CDR3 reads CAISKAGNTEAFF. CDR3 sequence (DNA): TGTGCCATTTCCAAGGCAGGAAACACTGAAGCTTTCTTT.

This clone was seen a handful of times. J is TRBJ1-2 and V is TRBV6-5, with 12 positions matching TRBD1. The CDR3 contains 14 residues. The V segment lost 10 bases and the J segment 8 bases; nucleotides outside the gene matches: 11. In germline, CDR1 is MNHEY, CDR2 SVGAGI. CDR3 nucleotide sequence: TGTGCCACCGGGCGGGGACAGGGGGCACGGGGCTACACCTTC. Translating it yields CATGRGQGARGYTF.

This chain uses TRBV7-9 with TRBJ1-2; 7 bases agree with TRBD1. The junction had 1 base not matched to a gene; V was cut back by 0 bases and J by 3 bases. In germline, CDR1 is SEHNR, CDR2 FQNEAQ (reference sequence). The CDR3 consists of 14 residues. The CDR3 sequence: CASSLAGTDYGYTF. CDR3 nucleotide sequence: TGTGCCAGCAGCTTAGCCGGGACAGACTATGGCTACACCTTC.

This chain uses TRBV2 with TRBJ2-3; TRBD2 matches at 7 bases. Germline V lookup: CDR1 SNHLY, CDR2 FYNNEI. The CDR3 is made up of 14 amino acids. The trim removed 6 bases at V and 0 bases at J, leaving 3 bases unmatched. The CDR3 spells CASSWGGSTDTQYF. CDR3 DNA: TGTGCCAGCAGCTGGGGGGGGAGCACAGATACGCAGTATTTT.

The rearrangement links TRBV6-6 to TRBJ2-2; 9 nucleotides line up with TRBD2. Germline V lookup: CDR1 MNHNY, CDR2 SVGAGI (reference sequence). CDR3 length: 15 amino acids. V lost 5 bases and J lost 0; bases outside the gene matches: 1. CDR3 nucleotide sequence: TGTGCCAGCAGTCCTAGCGGGGCGAACACCGGGGAGCTGTTTTTT. It yields the protein CASSPSGANTGELFF.

The V call is TRBV10-3, the J call TRBJ1-1; a weak D match, TRBD1 (6 bases). Germline V gene data show CDR1 as ENHRY and CDR2 as SYGVKD. V was cut by 6 bases and J by 5 bases, with 16 bases left in between. This CDR3 contains 14 residues. The chain's CDR3 is CAISERGGRTEAFF. The CDR3 bases are TGTGCCATCAGCGAACGAGGGGGAAGGACTGAAGCTTTCTTT.

The rearrangement links TRBV19 to TRBJ2-2; 8 bases are shared with TRBD1. Germline V CDR1 and CDR2: LNHDA, SQIVND (reference sequence). V dropped 2 bases and J dropped 7; count of bases not matched to a gene: 9. The CDR3 extends over 16 amino acids. CDR3 protein: CASSINRAGGHGELFF. DNA for the CDR3: TGTGCCAGTAGTATAAATCGGGCAGGGGGCCACGGGGAGCTGTTTTTT.